The clone carrying this T cell receptor beta chain has a count of ten or more. CDR1 is DFQATT, CDR2 SNEGSKA, per germline (reference sequence). Trimming shortened V by 0 bases and J by 0 bases, and 9 bases separated the two germline ends. This CDR3 has 14 amino acids. This record belongs to a study of T cells after yellow fever vaccination. In the study overall: Fractions with few cells were prepared using SMART-Seq v4 Ultra Low Input.

TCRdb used MiXCR to reprocess the 5' RACE reads, holding one entry per CDR3 protein. The sample yields 200,000 to 300,000 distinct CDR3 sequences, roughly 3.7% seen once. Sequenced here: PBMCs, sampled 15 days after the yellow fever booster vaccination. The TCR originated in a man aged 18 to 35 who received the YFV17D yellow fever vaccine. This chain joins TRBV20-1 and TRBJ2-7; no definite D call. CDR3 residues: CSARDLRSSYEQYF. The CDR3, as DNA: TGCAGTGCTAGAGATCTAAGGTCCTCCTACGAGCAGTACTTC.